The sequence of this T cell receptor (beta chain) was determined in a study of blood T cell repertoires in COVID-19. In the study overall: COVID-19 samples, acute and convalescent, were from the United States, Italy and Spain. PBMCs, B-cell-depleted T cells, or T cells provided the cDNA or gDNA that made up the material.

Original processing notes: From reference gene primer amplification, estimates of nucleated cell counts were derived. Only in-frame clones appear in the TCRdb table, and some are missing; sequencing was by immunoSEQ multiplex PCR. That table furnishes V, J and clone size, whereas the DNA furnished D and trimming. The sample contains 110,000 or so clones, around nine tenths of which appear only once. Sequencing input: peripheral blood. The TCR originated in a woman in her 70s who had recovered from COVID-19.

The DNA for the CDR3 is TGTGCCAGCACCTCCTGGGGACACCGAGGTAATTCACCCCTCCACTTT. It encodes CASTSWGHRGNSPLHF. V usage is TRBV21-1 and J usage is TRBJ1-6; the table's D call, TRBD1, was not checked against the DNA. TRBV21-1 is recorded as a pseudogene. This CDR3 is built from 16 residues.